This T cell receptor beta chain was identified in a study of OX40 agonist ivuxolimab in advanced cancers. Overall study: In this trial design, patients received ivuxolimab intravenously at 0.01 to 10 mg/kg every 2 weeks. Of the patients, three showed partial responses, one with hepatocellular carcinoma and two with cutaneous melanoma.

Repertoires were generated with immunoSEQ multiplex PCR, while TCRdb's copy carries only in-frame clones and drops some. Of more than 55,000 clones detected, 86% appear once; the ten largest clones hold around 8.3%. V gave up 7 bases and J gave up 4 bases, with 7 bases separating them. Germline assignment: CDR1 SNHLY and CDR2 FYNNEI. The CDR3 consists of 11 residues. The material was CD4+ or CD8+ T cells sorted from blood, obtained in a trial of the OX40 agonist ivuxolimab. This sequence was found in an adult with an advanced solid tumor such as melanoma, head and neck, liver or kidney cancer. The chain carries TRBV2 and TRBJ1-1; D uncertain. CDR3 residues: CASKEVTEAFF. CDR3 coding DNA: TGTGCCAGCAAGGAGGTCACTGAAGCTTTCTTT.